This T cell receptor (beta chain) was sequenced in a study of cytomegalovirus exposure and HLA in healthy donors. The wider study: Genotyping of nearly 400 donors showed that about 83% belonged to the Caucasian-associated ancestry cluster.

Comment on this clone: The antigen is unknown.

Study-wide points: Later analysis reportedly placed an Asian-associated ancestry cluster below the roughly 700-donor mean in N-insertions.

CDR1 is SGHRS and CDR2 is YFSETQ in the germline V gene. V shed 0 bases, J shed 4 bases, and the junction held 4 bases outside the gene matches. CDR3 length: 14 residues. Use of 60 Vbeta and 13 Jbeta primers characterized the PCR. As originally analysed: Unique TCR beta chains numbered roughly 80 million in a later analysis, with around 12 million shared. The table came from immunoSEQ multiplex PCR; TCRdb's copy has only in-frame clones and leaves some out. D and trimming come from the DNA, and the V and J calls and clone size come from that table. The table records about 160,000 clones, roughly two thirds of them present only once.

J is TRBJ2-7 and V is TRBV5-1; TRBD2 aligns across 7 bases. This clonotype was obtained from a woman between 25 and 40 years old in good health and CMV-seronegative. Sample: PBMCs. CDR3 amino acids: CASSLGDYGYEQYF. In DNA form, the CDR3 reads TGCGCCAGCAGCTTGGGGGACTACGGGTACGAGCAGTACTTC.